The T cell receptor beta chain described here comes from a study of blood T cell repertoires in COVID-19. Study overall: Sites across the United States, Italy and Spain contributed samples from acute and convalescent COVID-19.

Clones were sequenced by immunoSEQ multiplex PCR, and TCRdb holds only the in-frame ones, with some missing. This sample yields about 350,000 clones, of which roughly 87% are seen a single time; 2.5% to 3% belongs to the top ten. V shed 0 bases and J shed 8 bases, with 18 bases lying between them. Germline V gene data show CDR1 as SGHNT and CDR2 as YYREEE (reference sequence). This CDR3 has 16 amino acids. Sequencing was performed on PBMCs or T cells enriched from blood (not recorded which). The V call is TRBV5-4, the J call TRBJ2-1; maybe TRBD1 (6 bases). This receptor was obtained from a woman aged 25 to 45 who had recovered from COVID-19. CDR3 in amino acids: CASSLGGHLNGDEQFF. Here the CDR3 DNA reads TGTGCCAGCAGCTTGGGGGGGCATCTGAACGGGGATGAGCAGTTCTTC. Together with reference TRBV5-4 and TRBJ2-1, the CDR3 gives the full variable domain: ETGVTQSPTHLIKTRGQQVTLRCSSQSGHNTVSWYQQALGQGPQFIFQYYREEENGRGNFPPRFSGLQFPNYSSELNVNALELDDSALYLCASSLGGHLNGDEQFFGPGTRLTVL.